This T cell receptor (beta chain) stems from a study of cytomegalovirus exposure and HLA in healthy donors. Turning to the study itself: An early data release held some 85 million unique TCRs from HLA-typed donors.

The CDR3 consists of 15 residues. Per germline, CDR1 SGHAT and CDR2 FQNNGV. J was trimmed by 7 bases and V by 5 bases; bases with no gene match: 12. Regarding the study as a whole: DRB1 showed the most TCR associations and HLA-C the fewest in a later analysis, as rates varied by HLA locus.

The PCR had 60 Vbeta and 13 Jbeta primers. TCRdb's copy holds only in-frame clones and misses some; the assay was immunoSEQ multiplex PCR. This repertoire shows about 200,000 clones, around four fifths found once; its top ten account for 2.7%. Remarks on this clone: What it binds is unknown.

The source material was PBMCs. V gene TRBV11-2 combines with J gene TRBJ2-7; 9 nucleotides line up with TRBD2. The TCR was taken from a woman between 40 and 50 years old in good health and CMV-seronegative. This chain's CDR3 is CASSPRSGSLGEQYF. As DNA, the CDR3 is TGTGCCAGCAGCCCCCGTAGCGGGAGTTTAGGAGAGCAGTACTTC.